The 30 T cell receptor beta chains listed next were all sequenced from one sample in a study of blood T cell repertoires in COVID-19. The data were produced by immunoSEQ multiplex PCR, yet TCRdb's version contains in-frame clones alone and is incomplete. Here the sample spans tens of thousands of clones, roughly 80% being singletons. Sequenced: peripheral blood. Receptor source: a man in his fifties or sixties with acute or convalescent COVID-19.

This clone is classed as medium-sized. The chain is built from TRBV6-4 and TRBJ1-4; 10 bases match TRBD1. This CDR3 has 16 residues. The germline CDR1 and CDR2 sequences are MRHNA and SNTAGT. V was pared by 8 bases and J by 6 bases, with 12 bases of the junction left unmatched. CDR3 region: CASSENPGTGDEKLFF. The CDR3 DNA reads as TGTGCCAGCTCCGAAAATCCGGGGACAGGGGATGAAAAACTGTTTTTT.

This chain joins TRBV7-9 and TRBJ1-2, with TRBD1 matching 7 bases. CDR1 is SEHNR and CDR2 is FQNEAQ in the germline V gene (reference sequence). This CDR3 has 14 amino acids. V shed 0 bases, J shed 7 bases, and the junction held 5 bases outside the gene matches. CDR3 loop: CASSLAFQGGGYTF. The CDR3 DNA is TGTGCCAGCAGCTTAGCATTTCAGGGGGGTGGCTACACCTTC.

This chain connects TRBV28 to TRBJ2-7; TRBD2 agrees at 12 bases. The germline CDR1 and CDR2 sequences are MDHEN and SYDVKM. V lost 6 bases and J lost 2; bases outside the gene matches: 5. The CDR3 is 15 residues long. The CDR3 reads CASSSRTSGAYEQYF. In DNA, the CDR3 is TGTGCCAGCAGCTCTCGGACTAGCGGGGCCTACGAGCAGTACTTC.

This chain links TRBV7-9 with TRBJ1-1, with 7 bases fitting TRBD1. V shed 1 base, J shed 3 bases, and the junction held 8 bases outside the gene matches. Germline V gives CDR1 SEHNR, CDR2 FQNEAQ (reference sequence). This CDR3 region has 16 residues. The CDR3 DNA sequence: TGTGCCAGCAGCTTAGGGCACAGGGGTGGGTACACTGAAGCTTTCTTT. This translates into CASSLGHRGGYTEAFF. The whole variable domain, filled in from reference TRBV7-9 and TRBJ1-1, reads DTGVSQNPRHKITKRGQNVTFRCDPISEHNRLYWYRQTLGQGPEFLTYFQNEAQLEKSRLLSDRFSAERPKGSFSTLEIQRTEQGDSAMYLCASSLGHRGGYTEAFFGQGTRLTVV.

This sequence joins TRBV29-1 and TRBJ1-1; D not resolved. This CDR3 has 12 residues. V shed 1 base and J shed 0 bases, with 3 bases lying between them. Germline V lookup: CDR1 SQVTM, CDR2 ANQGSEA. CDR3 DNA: TGCAGCGTTGAAGTTATGAACACTGAAGCTTTCTTT. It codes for CSVEVMNTEAFF.

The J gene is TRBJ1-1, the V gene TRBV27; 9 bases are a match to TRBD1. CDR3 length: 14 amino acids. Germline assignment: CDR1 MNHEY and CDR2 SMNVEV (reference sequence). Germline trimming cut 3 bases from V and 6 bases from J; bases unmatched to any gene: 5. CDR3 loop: CASSFGNRGPEAFF. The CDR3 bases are TGTGCCAGCAGTTTTGGGAACAGGGGGCCTGAAGCTTTCTTT.

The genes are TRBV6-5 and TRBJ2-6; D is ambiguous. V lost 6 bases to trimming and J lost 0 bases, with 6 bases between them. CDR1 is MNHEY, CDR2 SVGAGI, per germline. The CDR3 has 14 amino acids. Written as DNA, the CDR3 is TGTGCCAGCAGACAGAACTCTGGGGCCAACGTCCTGACTTTC. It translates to CASRQNSGANVLTF.

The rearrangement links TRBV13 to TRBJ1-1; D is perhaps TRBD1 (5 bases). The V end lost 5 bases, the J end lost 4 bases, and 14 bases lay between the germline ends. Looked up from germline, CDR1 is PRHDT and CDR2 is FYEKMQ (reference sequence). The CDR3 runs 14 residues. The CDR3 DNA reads TGTGCCAGCAGCCCGCAGGGAAGAAGCACTGAAGCTTTCTTT. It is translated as CASSPQGRSTEAFF.

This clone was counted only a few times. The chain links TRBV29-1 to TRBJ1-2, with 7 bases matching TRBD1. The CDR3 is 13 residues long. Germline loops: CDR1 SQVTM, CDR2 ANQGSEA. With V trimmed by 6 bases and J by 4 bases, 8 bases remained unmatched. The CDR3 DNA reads TGCAGCGTAGCAATCGGACAGGTCTATGGCTACACCTTC. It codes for CSVAIGQVYGYTF.

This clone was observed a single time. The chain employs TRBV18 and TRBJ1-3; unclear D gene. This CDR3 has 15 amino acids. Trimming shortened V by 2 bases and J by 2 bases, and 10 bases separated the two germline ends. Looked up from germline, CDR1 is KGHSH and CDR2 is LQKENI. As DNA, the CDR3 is TGTGCCAGCTCACCAAGCGTCGCTACTGGAAACACCATATATTTT. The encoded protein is CASSPSVATGNTIYF.

The CDR3 region is CASSSVQFRYF. CDR3 in DNA: TGTGCCAGCAGTTCGGTACAGTTTCGTTACTTC. The rearrangement joins TRBV28 to TRBJ2-4, with no clear D. The CDR3 is 11 amino acids. Trimming cost V 4 bases and J 16 bases, with 14 bases left between them. Germline V gene lookup returns CDR1 MDHEN and CDR2 SYDVKM.

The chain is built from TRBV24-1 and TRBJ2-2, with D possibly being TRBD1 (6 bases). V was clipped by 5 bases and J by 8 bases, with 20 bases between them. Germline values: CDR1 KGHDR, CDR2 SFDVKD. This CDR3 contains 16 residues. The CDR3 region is CATSASRLGGSGELFF. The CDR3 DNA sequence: TGTGCCACCAGTGCTTCGAGATTAGGGGGATCAGGGGAGCTGTTTTTT.

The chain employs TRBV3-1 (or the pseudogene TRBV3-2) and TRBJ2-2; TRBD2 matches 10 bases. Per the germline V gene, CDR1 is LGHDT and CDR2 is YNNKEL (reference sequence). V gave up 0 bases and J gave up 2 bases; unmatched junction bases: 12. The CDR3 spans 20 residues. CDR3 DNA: TGTGCCAGCAGCCAAGATATTAGACGGTCTAGCGGGGGAAACACCGGGGAGCTGTTTTTT. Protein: CASSQDIRRSSGGNTGELFF.

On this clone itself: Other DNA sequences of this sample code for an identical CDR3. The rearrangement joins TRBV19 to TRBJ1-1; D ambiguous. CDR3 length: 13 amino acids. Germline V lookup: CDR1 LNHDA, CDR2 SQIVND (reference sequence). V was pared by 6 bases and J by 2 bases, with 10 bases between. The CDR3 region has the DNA TGTGCCAGTAGGGAGGAGGGTAACACTGAAGCTTTCTTT. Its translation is CASREEGNTEAFF.

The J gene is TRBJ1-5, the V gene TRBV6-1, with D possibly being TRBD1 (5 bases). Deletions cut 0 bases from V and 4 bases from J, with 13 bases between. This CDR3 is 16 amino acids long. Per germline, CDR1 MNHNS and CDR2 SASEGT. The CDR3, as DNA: TGTGCCAGCAGTGAAGCATGGGGGGGGATGAATCAGCCCCAGCATTTT. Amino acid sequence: CASSEAWGGMNQPQHF.

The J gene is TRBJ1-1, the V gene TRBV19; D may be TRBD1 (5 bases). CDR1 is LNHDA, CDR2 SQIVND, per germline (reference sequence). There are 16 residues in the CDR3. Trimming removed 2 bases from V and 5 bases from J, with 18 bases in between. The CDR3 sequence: CASSIPPGGARTEAFF. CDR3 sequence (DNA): TGTGCCAGTAGTATACCCCCGGGAGGGGCAAGGACTGAAGCTTTCTTT.

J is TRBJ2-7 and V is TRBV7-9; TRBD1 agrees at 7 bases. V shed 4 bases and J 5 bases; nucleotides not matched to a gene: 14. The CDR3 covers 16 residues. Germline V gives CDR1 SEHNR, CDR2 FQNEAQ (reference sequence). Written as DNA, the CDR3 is TGTGCCAGCAGCTCAGCCGGGACAGCCGGTTTGGACGAGCAGTACTTC. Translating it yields CASSSAGTAGLDEQYF.

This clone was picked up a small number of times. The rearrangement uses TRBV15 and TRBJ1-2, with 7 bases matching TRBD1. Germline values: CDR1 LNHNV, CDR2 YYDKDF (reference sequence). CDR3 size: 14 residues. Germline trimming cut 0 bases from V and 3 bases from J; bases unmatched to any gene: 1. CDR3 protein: CATSRDGTDYGYTF. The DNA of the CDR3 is TGTGCCACCAGCAGAGATGGGACAGACTATGGCTACACCTTC. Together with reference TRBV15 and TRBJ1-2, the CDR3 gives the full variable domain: DAMVIQNPRYQVTQFGKPVTLSCSQTLNHNVMYWYQQKSSQAPKLLFHYYDKDFNNEADTPDNFQSRRPNTSFCFLDIRSPGLGDTAMYLCATSRDGTDYGYTFGSGTRLTVV.

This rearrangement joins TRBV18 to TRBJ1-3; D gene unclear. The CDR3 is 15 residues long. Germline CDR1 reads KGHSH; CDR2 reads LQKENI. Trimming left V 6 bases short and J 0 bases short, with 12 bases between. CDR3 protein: CASSPTVLSGNTIYF. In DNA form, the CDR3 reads TGTGCCAGCTCGCCCACAGTTCTCTCTGGAAACACCATATATTTT.

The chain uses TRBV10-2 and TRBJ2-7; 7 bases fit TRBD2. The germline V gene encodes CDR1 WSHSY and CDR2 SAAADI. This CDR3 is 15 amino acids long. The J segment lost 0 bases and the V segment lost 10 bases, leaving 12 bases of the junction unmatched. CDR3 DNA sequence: TGCGCCACCAGAATAGCGGGTGGAACCTCCTACGAGCAGTACTTC. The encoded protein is CATRIAGGTSYEQYF.

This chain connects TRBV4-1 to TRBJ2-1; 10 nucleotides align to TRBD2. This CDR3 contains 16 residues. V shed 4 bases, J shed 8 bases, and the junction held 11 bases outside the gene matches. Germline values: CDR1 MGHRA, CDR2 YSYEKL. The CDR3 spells CASSLGGSGRAHEQFF. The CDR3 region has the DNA TGCGCCAGCAGCCTCGGGGGAAGCGGGAGGGCTCATGAGCAGTTCTTC.

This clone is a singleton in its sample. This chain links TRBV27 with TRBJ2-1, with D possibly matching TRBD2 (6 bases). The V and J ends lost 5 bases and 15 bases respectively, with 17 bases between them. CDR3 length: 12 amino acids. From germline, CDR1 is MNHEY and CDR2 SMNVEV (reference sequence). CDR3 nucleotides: TGTGCCAGCAGTCCTGGACTCAGCGGGTCGTTCTTC. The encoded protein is CASSPGLSGSFF.

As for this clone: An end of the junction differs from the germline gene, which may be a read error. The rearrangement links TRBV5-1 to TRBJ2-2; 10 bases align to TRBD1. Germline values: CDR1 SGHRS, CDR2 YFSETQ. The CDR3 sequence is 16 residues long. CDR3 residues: CASTLTGGMETGELFF. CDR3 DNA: TGCGCCAGCACCTTGACAGGGGGCATGGAGACCGGGGAGCTGTTTTTT. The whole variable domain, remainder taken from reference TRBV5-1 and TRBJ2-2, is KAGVTQTPRYLIKTRGQQVTLSCSPISGHRSVSWYQQTPGQGLQFLFEYFSETQRNKGNFPGRFSGRQFSNSRSEMNVSTLELGDSALYLCASTLTGGMETGELFFGEGSRLTVL.

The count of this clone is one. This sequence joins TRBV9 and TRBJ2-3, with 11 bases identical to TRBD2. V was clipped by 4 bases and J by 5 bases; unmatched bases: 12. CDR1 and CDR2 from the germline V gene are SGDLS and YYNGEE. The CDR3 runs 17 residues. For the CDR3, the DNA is TGTGCCAGCAGCCCCACCGAACTAGCGGGAGTGCAAGATACGCAGTATTTT. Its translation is CASSPTELAGVQDTQYF.

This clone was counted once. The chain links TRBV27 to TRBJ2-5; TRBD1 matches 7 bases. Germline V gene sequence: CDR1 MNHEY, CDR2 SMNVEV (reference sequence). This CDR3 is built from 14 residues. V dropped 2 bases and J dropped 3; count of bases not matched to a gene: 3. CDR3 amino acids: CASSLGDREETQYF. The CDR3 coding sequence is TGTGCCAGCAGTTTAGGAGACAGGGAAGAGACCCAGTACTTC.

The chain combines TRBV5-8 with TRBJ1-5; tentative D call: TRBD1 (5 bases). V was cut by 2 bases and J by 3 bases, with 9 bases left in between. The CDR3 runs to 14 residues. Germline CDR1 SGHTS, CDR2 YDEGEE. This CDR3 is CASSFEQDNQPQHF. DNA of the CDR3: TGTGCCAGCAGCTTTGAACAGGACAATCAGCCCCAGCATTTT.

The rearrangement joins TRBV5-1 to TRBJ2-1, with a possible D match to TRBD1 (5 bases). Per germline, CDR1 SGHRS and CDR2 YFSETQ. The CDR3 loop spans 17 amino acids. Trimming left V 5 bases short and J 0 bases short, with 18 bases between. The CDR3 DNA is TGCGCCAGCAGTCATCCCCCGACAGCCAGCTCCTACAATGAGCAGTTCTTC. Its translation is CASSHPPTASSYNEQFF.

The CDR3 loop reads CASSLSPSGGYNEQFF. CDR3 DNA: TGTGCCAGCAGTTTATCGCCTAGCGGGGGCTACAATGAGCAGTTCTTC. The chain links TRBV27 to TRBJ2-1; 10 bases fit TRBD2. The V gene's germline CDR1 is MNHEY and CDR2 SMNVEV (reference sequence). The J segment lost 3 bases and the V segment lost 0 bases, leaving 2 bases of the junction unmatched. The CDR3 is 16 amino acids.

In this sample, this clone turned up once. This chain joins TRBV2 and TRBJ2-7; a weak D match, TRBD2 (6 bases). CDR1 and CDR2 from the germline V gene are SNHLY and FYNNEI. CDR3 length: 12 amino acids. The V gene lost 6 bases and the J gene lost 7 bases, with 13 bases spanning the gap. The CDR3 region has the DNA TGTGCCAGCAGGTTGGAGGGTGGAGAGCAGTACTTC. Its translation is CASRLEGGEQYF.

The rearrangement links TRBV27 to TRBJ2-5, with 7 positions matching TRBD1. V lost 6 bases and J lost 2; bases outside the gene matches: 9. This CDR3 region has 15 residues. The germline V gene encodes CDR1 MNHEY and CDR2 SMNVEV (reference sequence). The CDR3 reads CASRPPGQIQETQYF. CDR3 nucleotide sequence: TGTGCCAGCAGACCTCCGGGACAGATTCAAGAGACCCAGTACTTC.